This T cell receptor beta chain was identified during a study of response to subunit inactivated influenza vaccine. V was cut by 2 bases and J by 5 bases, with 13 bases left in between. CDR1 and CDR2 from the germline V gene are MDHEN and SYDVKM. This CDR3 is 15 amino acids long. Using its own MiXCR run on the RT-PCR reads, TCRdb lists one record per CDR3 protein. The table shows under 550,000 distinct CDR3 sequences, with around 8% occurring only once. Study findings and constraints: Each seasonal influenza vaccination recruits few new T cells, the authors suggested.

This clonotype came up a few times. Its antigen is as yet unknown. The chain carries TRBV28 and TRBJ2-1; no definite D call. The sequence was obtained from a man between 50 and 69 years old who received an inactivated influenza vaccine. Sequences were derived from PBMCs from blood, sampled 23 months after vaccination. The CDR3 sequence is CASSLTRTNHNEQFF. DNA of the CDR3: TGTGCCAGCAGTTTAACTCGGACCAACCACAATGAGCAGTTCTTC.